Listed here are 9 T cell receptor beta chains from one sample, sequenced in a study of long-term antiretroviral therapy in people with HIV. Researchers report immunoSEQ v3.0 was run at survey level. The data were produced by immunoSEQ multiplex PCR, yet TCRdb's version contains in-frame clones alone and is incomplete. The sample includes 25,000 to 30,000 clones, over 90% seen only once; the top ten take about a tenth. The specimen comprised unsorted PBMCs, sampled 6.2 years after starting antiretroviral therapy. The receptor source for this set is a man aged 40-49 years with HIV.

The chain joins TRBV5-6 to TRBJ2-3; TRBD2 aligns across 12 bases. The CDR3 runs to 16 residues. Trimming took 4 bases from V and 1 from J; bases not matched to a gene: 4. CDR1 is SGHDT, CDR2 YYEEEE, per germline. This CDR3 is CASSRGTSGRTDTQYF. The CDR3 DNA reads TGTGCCAGCAGCCGCGGGACTAGCGGGCGCACAGATACGCAGTATTTT.

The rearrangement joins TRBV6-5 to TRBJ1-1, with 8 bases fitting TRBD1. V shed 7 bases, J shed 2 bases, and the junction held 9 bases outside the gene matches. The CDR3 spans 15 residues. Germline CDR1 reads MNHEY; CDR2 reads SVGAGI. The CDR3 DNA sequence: TGTGCCAGCATCAACAGACAGGGGTATAACACTGAAGCTTTCTTT. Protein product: CASINRQGYNTEAFF.

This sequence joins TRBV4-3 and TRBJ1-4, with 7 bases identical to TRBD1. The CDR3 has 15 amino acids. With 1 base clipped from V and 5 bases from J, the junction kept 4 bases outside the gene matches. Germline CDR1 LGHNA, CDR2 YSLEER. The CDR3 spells CASSQATGINEKLFF. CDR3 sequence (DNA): TGCGCCAGCAGCCAAGCGACAGGGATAAATGAAAAACTGTTTTTT.

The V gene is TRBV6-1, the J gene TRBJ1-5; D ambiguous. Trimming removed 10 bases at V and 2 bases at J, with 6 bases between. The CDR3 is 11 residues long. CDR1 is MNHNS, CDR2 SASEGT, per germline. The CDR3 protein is CATGGNQPQHF. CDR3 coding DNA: TGTGCCACGGGCGGCAATCAGCCCCAGCATTTT.

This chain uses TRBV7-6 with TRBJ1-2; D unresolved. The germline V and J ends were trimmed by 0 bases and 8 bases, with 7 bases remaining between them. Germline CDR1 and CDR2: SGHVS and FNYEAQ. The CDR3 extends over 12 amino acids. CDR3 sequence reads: CASSLAGQGYTF. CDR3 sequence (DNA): TGTGCCAGCAGCTTAGCCGGGCAGGGCTACACCTTC.

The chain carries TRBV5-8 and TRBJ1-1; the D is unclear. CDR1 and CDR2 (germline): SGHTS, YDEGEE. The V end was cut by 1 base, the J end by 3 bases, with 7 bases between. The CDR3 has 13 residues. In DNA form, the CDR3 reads TGTGCCAGCAGCTTGTCCAGCTACACTGAAGCTTTCTTT. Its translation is CASSLSSYTEAFF.

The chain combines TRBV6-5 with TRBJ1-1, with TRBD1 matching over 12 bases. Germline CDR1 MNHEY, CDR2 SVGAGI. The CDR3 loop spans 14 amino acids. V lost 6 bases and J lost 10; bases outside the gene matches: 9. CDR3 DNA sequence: TGTGCCAGCAGGGAGGGACAGGGGGCGCCTCGAGCTTTCTTT. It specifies CASREGQGAPRAFF.

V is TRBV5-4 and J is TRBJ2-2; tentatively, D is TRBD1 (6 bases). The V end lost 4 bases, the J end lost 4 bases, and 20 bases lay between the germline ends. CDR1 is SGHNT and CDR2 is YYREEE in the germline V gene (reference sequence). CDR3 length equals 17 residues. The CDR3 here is CASSGRPAGEGTGELFF. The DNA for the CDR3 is TGTGCCAGCAGCGGAAGGCCCGCAGGGGAAGGCACCGGGGAGCTGTTTTTT.

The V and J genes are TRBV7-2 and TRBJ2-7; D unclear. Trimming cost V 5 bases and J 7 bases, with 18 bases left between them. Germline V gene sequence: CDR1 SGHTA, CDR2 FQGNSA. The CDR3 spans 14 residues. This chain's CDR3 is CASSPGHARLEQYF. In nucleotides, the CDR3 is TGTGCCAGCAGCCCCGGTCACGCGAGGTTGGAGCAGTACTTC.